The entry below gives a single T cell receptor beta chain sequence along with its context. Regions amplified from RNA transcripts were the TCR beta CDR3 regions. Carried out on the TCR CDR3, a first-round RT-PCR used the HTBI primer set. TCRdb processed the multiplex PCR reads anew with MiXCR; each CDR3 protein has one entry. The sample contains around 760,000 distinct CDR3 sequences, 35% of which appear only once. J gave up 6 bases and V 8 bases, and 13 bases lay outside the gene matches. This CDR3 is 14 amino acids long. CDR1 is ENHRY and CDR2 is SYGVKD in the germline V gene. The sample belongs to a study of T cells in Graves' hyperthyroidism and ophthalmopathy.

The rearrangement uses TRBV10-3 and TRBJ2-7; 7 bases line up with TRBD2. Sequenced: blood. This sequence was found in a woman between 35 and 50 years old with Graves' hyperthyroidism. For the CDR3, the DNA is TGTGCCATCTGGGGGGGATCCACAACGGGCGAGCAGTACTTC. Amino acids: CAIWGGSTTGEQYF.